The clone carrying this TCR beta chain was counted ten times or more. With iRepertoire HTBI primers and Arm-PCR of CDR3 regions, TCR beta libraries were built. A single record per CDR3 protein comes from TCRdb applying MiXCR to the multiplex PCR reads. There are some 330,000 distinct CDR3 sequences in the sample; approximately 12% occur only once, and approximately 17% lies in the top ten. Time point meaning: newly diagnosed GD, antithyroid drugs for less than 3 months. Extracted RNA from PBMCs served as the source of the TCR library. The source of the sample is a study of regulatory T cells in long-lasting Graves disease. This CDR3 has 15 amino acids. V lost 0 bases and J lost 5, with 11 bases in between. Per the germline V gene, CDR1 is SGHTA and CDR2 is FQGNSA. This same sample was also part of a study on T cells in Graves' hyperthyroidism and ophthalmopathy. That report notes: The diagnoses drew upon clinical symptoms, serum thyroxine and TRAb, thyroid ultrasound and orbital computed tomography.

Material: peripheral blood mononuclear cells (PBMCs), obtained at new diagnosis, from a patient treated with antithyroid drugs. This clonotype was sampled from a woman aged 18 to 35 with Graves disease. The gene calls are TRBV7-2 and TRBJ2-1; D is ambiguous. CDR3 protein: CASSLAGMANNEQFF. For the CDR3, the DNA is TGTGCCAGCAGCTTAGCGGGGATGGCAAACAATGAGCAGTTCTTC.